This TCR beta chain was captured in a study of cytomegalovirus exposure and HLA in healthy donors. Study background: A subsequent analysis reported that the approximately 120 validation repertoires were produced on the same platform that had also been used for the approximately 700 first-cohort repertoires. General study results and limits: Among the CMV-associated chains, three were confirmed in vitro as specific for CMV antigens. The classifier reportedly diagnosed cytomegalovirus status with high sensitivity and specificity.

CDR1 and CDR2 (germline): KGHSY, FQNENV. Trimming at V came to 0 bases and at J to 4 bases, leaving 1 base not matched to a gene. The CDR3 sequence is 15 residues long. Assay used: immunoSEQ multiplex PCR; TCRdb lists only in-frame clones, some missing. The table includes about 280,000 clones, 70% to 90% detected once. This clone has a handful of counts. Its antigen is unidentified. The gene calls are TRBV16 and TRBJ2-7, with TRBD2 matching over 12 bases. This clonotype originated in a woman between 18 and 29 years old in good health and CMV-seronegative. The sample was PBMCs. The CDR3 nucleotides are TGTGCCAGCAGCCAATCGACTAGCGGGAGTTACGAGCAGTACTTC. Residues: CASSQSTSGSYEQYF.